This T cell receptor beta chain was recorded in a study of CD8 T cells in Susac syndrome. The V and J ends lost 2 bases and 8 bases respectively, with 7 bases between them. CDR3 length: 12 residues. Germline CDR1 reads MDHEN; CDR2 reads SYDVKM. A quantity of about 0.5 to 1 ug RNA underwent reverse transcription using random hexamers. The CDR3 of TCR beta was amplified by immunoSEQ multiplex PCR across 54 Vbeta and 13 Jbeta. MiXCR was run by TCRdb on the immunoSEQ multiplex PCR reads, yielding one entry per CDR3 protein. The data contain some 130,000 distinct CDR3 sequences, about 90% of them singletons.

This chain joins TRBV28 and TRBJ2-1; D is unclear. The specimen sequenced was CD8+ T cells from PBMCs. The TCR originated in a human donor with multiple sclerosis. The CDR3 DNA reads TGTGCCAGCAGTTTAAGGGCGTATGAGCAGTTCTTC. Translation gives CASSLRAYEQFF.